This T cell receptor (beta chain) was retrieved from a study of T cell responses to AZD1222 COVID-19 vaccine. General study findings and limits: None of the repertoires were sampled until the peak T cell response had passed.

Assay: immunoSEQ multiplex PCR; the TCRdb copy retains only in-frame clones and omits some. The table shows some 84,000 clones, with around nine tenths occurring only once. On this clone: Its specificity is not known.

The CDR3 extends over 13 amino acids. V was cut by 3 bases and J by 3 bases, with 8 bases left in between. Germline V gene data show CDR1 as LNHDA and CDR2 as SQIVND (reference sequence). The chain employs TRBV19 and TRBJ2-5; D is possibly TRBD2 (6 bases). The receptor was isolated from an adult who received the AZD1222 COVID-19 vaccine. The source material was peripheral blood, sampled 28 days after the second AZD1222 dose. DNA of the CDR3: TGTGCCAGTAGTATTTCGGGGGAAGAGACCCAGTACTTC. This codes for CASSISGEETQYF.